This entry lists 24 T cell receptor beta chains sequenced from one sample in a study of T cell responses to AZD1222 COVID-19 vaccine. The repertoire was sequenced with immunoSEQ multiplex PCR; TCRdb's copy has only in-frame clones and lacks some. The sample has some 130,000 clones, approximately 90% seen once; the top ten hold 20% to 25%. The source material was peripheral blood, sampled on day 0 of AZD1222 vaccination. These receptor sequences come from an adult in good health.

The rearrangement uses TRBV7-2 and TRBJ1-5, with D perhaps TRBD1 (5 bases). Trimming took off 5 bases at V and 2 bases at J, with 13 bases between the two ends. Germline V gene lookup returns CDR1 SGHTA and CDR2 FQGNSA. The CDR3 is 15 amino acids. CDR3 amino acids: CASSVRGGGNQPQHF. The CDR3 DNA is TGTGCCAGCAGCGTGAGGGGTGGAGGCAATCAGCCCCAGCATTTT.

This clone has just a few counts. The chain couples TRBV20-1 to TRBJ2-7, with D perhaps matching TRBD1 (5 bases). The CDR3 extends over 11 amino acids. Germline CDR1 reads DFQATT; CDR2 reads SNEGSKA (reference sequence). With 3 bases removed from V and 5 bases from J, the gap between germline ends came to 8 bases. The CDR3 sequence: CSASAGNEQYF. In DNA, the CDR3 is TGCAGTGCTAGTGCAGGGAACGAGCAGTACTTC.

This chain links TRBV6-5 with TRBJ1-3; D is undetermined. The V and J ends lost 1 base and 5 bases respectively, with 9 bases between them. The V gene's germline CDR1 is MNHEY and CDR2 SVGAGI. The CDR3 covers 14 residues. In DNA, the CDR3 is TGTGCCAGCAGTTACTTGGGCAATCGAAACACCATATATTTT. The encoded protein is CASSYLGNRNTIYF.

This rearrangement joins TRBV5-1 to TRBJ1-2, with 8 bases fitting TRBD1. J lost 8 bases, V lost 4 bases, and 10 bases had no gene match. The CDR3 is 14 amino acids. Germline assignment: CDR1 SGHRS and CDR2 YFSETQ. CDR3 sequence reads: CASSLSDRVGGYTF. The CDR3 DNA reads TGCGCCAGCAGCCTCTCGGACAGGGTGGGCGGCTACACCTTC.

Of note for this clone: The same CDR3 arises from other DNA sequences in this sample as well. V usage is TRBV7-2 and J usage is TRBJ2-5; TRBD2 matches 8 bases. The V gene's germline CDR1 is SGHTA and CDR2 FQGNSA. V trimming: 4 bases; J trimming: 2 bases; junction bases outside the gene matches: 3. This CDR3 comprises 14 residues. The CDR3 nucleotides are TGTGCCAGCAGCTCGGGGGGGTCTCAAGAGACCCAGTACTTC. Amino acids: CASSSGGSQETQYF.

The chain employs TRBV30 and TRBJ1-3; D remains unclear. This CDR3 has 15 amino acids. The germline V gene encodes CDR1 GTSNPN and CDR2 SVGIG (reference sequence). The V and J ends lost 2 bases and 4 bases respectively, with 15 bases between them. The chain's CDR3 is CAWSPRSAMGNTIYF. The CDR3 DNA follows: TGTGCCTGGAGTCCCCGATCGGCGATGGGAAACACCATATATTTT.

This clone was picked up one time. This rearrangement joins TRBV6-4 to TRBJ2-7; TRBD1 is a possible D gene (5 bases). Trimming cost V 6 bases and J 0 bases, with 15 bases left between them. The CDR3 sequence is 15 residues long. The germline V gene encodes CDR1 MRHNA and CDR2 SNTAGT. The CDR3 region is CASSLRQGLSYEQYF. The CDR3 bases are TGTGCCAGCAGCCTTCGGCAGGGCCTCTCCTACGAGCAGTACTTC.

The table lists this clone with a count of one. The chain recombines TRBV10-3 with TRBJ2-7; 10 positions match TRBD1. The ends lost 2 bases at V and 2 bases at J; junction bases unmatched: 6. Germline V gives CDR1 ENHRY, CDR2 SYGVKD. The CDR3 consists of 16 residues. The CDR3 nucleotides are TGTGCCATCAGTGAGGTAGGAGGACAGGGGGCCTACGAGCAGTACTTC. Residues: CAISEVGGQGAYEQYF.

This clone was seen a single time. The genes are TRBV5-1 and TRBJ2-7; D is possibly TRBD1 (5 bases). The V and J ends lost 6 bases and 9 bases respectively, with 22 bases between them. Germline assignment: CDR1 SGHRS and CDR2 YFSETQ. The CDR3 is 14 amino acids. The CDR3 is CASNSDRELRGQYF. The CDR3 DNA is TGCGCCAGCAATTCTGACAGAGAGCTACGTGGGCAGTACTTC.

The chain combines TRBV11-2 with TRBJ1-4, with 7 bases lining up with TRBD1. The germline V gene encodes CDR1 SGHAT and CDR2 FQNNGV. Trimming removed 4 bases from V and 4 bases from J; junction bases left unmatched: 6. The CDR3 is 15 residues long. DNA for the CDR3: TGTGCCAGCAGCTCGACAGGGAATAGTAATGAAAAACTGTTTTTT. Its translation is CASSSTGNSNEKLFF. The whole variable domain, filled in from reference TRBV11-2 and TRBJ1-4, reads EAGVAQSPRYKIIEKRQSVAFWCNPISGHATLYWYQQILGQGPKLLIQFQNNGVVDDSQLPKDRFSAERLKGVDSTLKIQPAKLEDSAVYLCASSSTGNSNEKLFFGSGTQLSVL.

The chain combines TRBV7-2 with TRBJ2-3; 9 bases are a match to TRBD1. The CDR3 is 15 residues long. CDR1 is SGHTA and CDR2 is FQGNSA in the germline V gene. The V and J ends lost 0 bases and 6 bases, in that order; junction bases with no gene match: 4. CDR3 protein: CASSLARQGVDTQYF. In DNA form, the CDR3 reads TGTGCCAGCAGCTTAGCAAGACAGGGGGTGGATACGCAGTATTTT.

The chain couples TRBV6-2 or TRBV6-3 to TRBJ2-7; TRBD1 agrees at 7 bases. This CDR3 is built from 14 residues. With 2 bases clipped from V and 3 bases from J, the junction kept 4 bases outside the gene matches. The germline V gene encodes CDR1 MNHEY and CDR2 SVGEGT. The CDR3 reads CASSYGGQDYEQYF. In DNA, the CDR3 is TGTGCCAGCAGTTACGGTGGACAGGACTACGAGCAGTACTTC.

The rearrangement uses TRBV15 and TRBJ1-4, with D hard to call. Germline lookup yields CDR1 LNHNV and CDR2 YYDKDF (reference sequence). The CDR3 is 15 residues long. V was shortened by 2 bases and J by 7 bases, with 14 bases between the two germline ends. The CDR3 loop is CATSRNSGLGEKLFF. The CDR3 coding sequence is TGTGCCACCAGCAGAAATTCAGGACTAGGTGAAAAACTGTTTTTT.

This clone was recorded once. This chain joins TRBV19 and TRBJ2-1; D perhaps matches TRBD1 (6 bases). Trimming cost V 8 bases and J 4 bases, with 15 bases left between them. From germline, CDR1 is LNHDA and CDR2 SQIVND (reference sequence). This CDR3 is 14 amino acids long. The CDR3 spells CASAYRDTYNEQFF. The DNA of the CDR3 is TGTGCCAGTGCGTATCGGGACACTTACAATGAGCAGTTCTTC. Full variable domain (rest looked up from reference TRBV19 and TRBJ2-1): DGGITQSPKYLFRKEGQNVTLSCEQNLNHDAMYWYRQDPGQGLRLIYYSQIVNDFQKGDIAEGYSVSREKKESFPLTVTSAQKNPTAFYLCASAYRDTYNEQFFGPGTRLTVL.

The chain has TRBV28 and TRBJ2-1; possibly TRBD2 for D (6 bases). The V end was cut by 7 bases, the J end by 0 bases, with 16 bases between. The CDR3 consists of 16 residues. Per the germline V gene, CDR1 is MDHEN and CDR2 is SYDVKM. The CDR3 DNA sequence: TGTGCCAGCACCCTTCGGGGGTGGAGCTCCTACAATGAGCAGTTCTTC. Its translation: CASTLRGWSSYNEQFF.

The rearrangement links TRBV12-2 to TRBJ1-4; TRBD1, as called in the table, went unchecked against the DNA. TRBV12-2 is given as a pseudogene. This CDR3 spans 18 amino acids. The CDR3 loop is CASRLATGPGTGDEKLFF. Here the CDR3 DNA reads TGTGCAAGTCGCTTAGCGACCGGACCCGGGACAGGGGATGAAAAACTGTTTTTT.

This chain connects TRBV4-3 to TRBJ2-3; 12 positions match TRBD2. The V segment lost 0 bases and the J segment 6 bases; nucleotides outside the gene matches: 7. Germline CDR1 reads LGHNA; CDR2 reads YSLEER. The CDR3 loop spans 17 amino acids. Written as DNA, the CDR3 is TGCGCCAGCAGCCAAGAGCCTAGCGGGGGGGCCGCGGATACGCAGTATTTT. Its translation: CASSQEPSGGAADTQYF.

The rearrangement links TRBV7-3 to TRBJ1-2; D may be TRBD1 (6 bases). V gave up 6 bases and J gave up 8 bases, with 25 bases separating them. Per the germline V gene, CDR1 is SGHTA and CDR2 is FQGTGA. The CDR3 spans 16 residues. CDR3 in DNA: TGTGCCAGCAGTCCAGTGCCAGACAAGGGGGTGGGCGGCTACACCTTC. Translated: CASSPVPDKGVGGYTF. Looking up the rest from reference TRBV7-3 and TRBJ1-2 gives the full variable domain: GAGVSQTPSNKVTEKGKYVELRCDPISGHTALYWYRQSLGQGPEFLIYFQGTGAADDSGLPNDRFFAVRPEGSVSTLKIQRTERGDSAVYLCASSPVPDKGVGGYTFGSGTRLTVV.

The chain uses TRBV20-1 and TRBJ2-1; possible D gene TRBD1, 5 bases. Trimming removed 4 bases from V and 8 bases from J, with 9 bases in between. The CDR3 covers 11 residues. Germline V gives CDR1 DFQATT, CDR2 SNEGSKA (reference sequence). CDR3 sequence reads: CSATQGYEQFF. The CDR3 region has the DNA TGCAGTGCTACTCAGGGTTATGAGCAGTTCTTC.

The CDR3 protein is CASSYSSDSNQPQHF. CDR3 nucleotide sequence: TGCGCCAGCAGCTACAGCTCCGATAGCAATCAGCCCCAGCATTTT. The chain combines TRBV5-1 with TRBJ1-5; D gene ambiguous. The germline gives CDR1 SGHRS, CDR2 YFSETQ. The V and J ends lost 3 bases and 0 bases respectively, with 10 bases between them. CDR3 length: 15 amino acids.

With regard to this clone: An end of the junction does not agree with germline; a read error may underlie this. The chain's CDR3 is CASSFDKQGTHF. In DNA, the CDR3 is TGTGCCAGCAGCTTCGACAAACAGGGGACCCACTTC. The gene calls are TRBV7-2 and TRBJ1-2; 7 nucleotides line up with TRBD1. Per germline, CDR1 SGHTA and CDR2 FQGNSA. The CDR3 spans 12 residues.

Here the CDR3 DNA reads TGTGCCAGCAGCCGCGGGGGGGCAGATACGCAGTATTTT. Encoded protein: CASSRGGADTQYF. V and J are TRBV7-9 and TRBJ2-3; 9 bases align to TRBD2. Germline CDR1 SEHNR, CDR2 FQNEAQ (reference sequence). The CDR3 contains 13 residues. V was pared by 5 bases and J by 4 bases, with 1 base of the junction left unmatched. Full variable domain (remainder filled in from reference TRBV7-9 and TRBJ2-3): DTGVSQNPRHKITKRGQNVTFRCDPISEHNRLYWYRQTLGQGPEFLTYFQNEAQLEKSRLLSDRFSAERPKGSFSTLEIQRTEQGDSAMYLCASSRGGADTQYFGPGTRLTVL.

The chain joins TRBV10-3 to TRBJ2-7; D is ambiguous. V was shortened by 0 bases and J by 5 bases, with 14 bases between the two germline ends. Germline CDR1 ENHRY, CDR2 SYGVKD. The CDR3 covers 15 residues. CDR3 residues: CAISESGFGKHEQYF. CDR3 sequence (DNA): TGTGCCATCAGTGAGTCAGGGTTCGGTAAACACGAGCAGTACTTC.

In this sample, this clone is medium-sized. The J gene is TRBJ2-7, the V gene TRBV7-8, with D unresolved. Germline assignment: CDR1 SGHVS and CDR2 FQNEAQ. V was clipped by 4 bases and J by 3 bases, with 10 bases between them. The CDR3 consists of 13 residues. The DNA of the CDR3 is TGTGCCAGCAGCTCAAATACCGGCTACGAGCAGTACTTC. This translates into CASSSNTGYEQYF.